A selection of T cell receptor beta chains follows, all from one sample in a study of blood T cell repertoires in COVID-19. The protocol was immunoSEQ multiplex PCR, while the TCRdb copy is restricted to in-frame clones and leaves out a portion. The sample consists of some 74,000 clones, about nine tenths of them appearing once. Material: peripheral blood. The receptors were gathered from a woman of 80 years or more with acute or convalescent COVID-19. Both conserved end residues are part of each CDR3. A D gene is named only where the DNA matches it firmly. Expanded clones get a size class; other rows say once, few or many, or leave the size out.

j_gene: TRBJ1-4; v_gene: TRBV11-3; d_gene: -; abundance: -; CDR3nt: TGTGCCAGCAGCTTACGGGGAGGGGAAAAACTGTTTTTT; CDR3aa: CASSLRGGEKLFF
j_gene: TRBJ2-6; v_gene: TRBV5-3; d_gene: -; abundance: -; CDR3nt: TGTGCCAGAGGTGGTGGTGGAGCCCCCTTTGGGGCCAACGTCCTGACTTTC; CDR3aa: CARGGGGAPFGANVLTF
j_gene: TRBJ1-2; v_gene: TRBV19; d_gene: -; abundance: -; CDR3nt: TGTGCCAGTAGATGGACAGATCTCTATGGCTACACCTTC; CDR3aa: CASRWTDLYGYTF
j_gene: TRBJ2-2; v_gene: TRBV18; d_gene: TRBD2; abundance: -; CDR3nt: TGTGCCAGCTCACCAAGGCTAGCGGGATACACCGGGGAGCTGTTTTTT; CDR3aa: CASSPRLAGYTGELFF
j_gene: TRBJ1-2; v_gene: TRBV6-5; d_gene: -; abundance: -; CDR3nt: TGTGCCAGCAGTTATGGCAGACAAGTCCTCTATGGCTACACCTTC; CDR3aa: CASSYGRQVLYGYTF
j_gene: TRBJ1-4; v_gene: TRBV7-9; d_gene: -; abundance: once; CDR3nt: TGTGCCAGCACCCTAGGAGTTCGCGAAAAACTGTTTTTT; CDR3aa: CASTLGVREKLFF
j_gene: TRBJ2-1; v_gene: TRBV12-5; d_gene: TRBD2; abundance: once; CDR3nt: TGTGCTAGTGGTCCCCCCGGGGGGGTAGGGGACAATGAGCAGTTCTTC; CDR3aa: CASGPPGGVGDNEQFF
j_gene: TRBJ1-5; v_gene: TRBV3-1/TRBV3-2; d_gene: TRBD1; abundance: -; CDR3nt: TGTGCCAGCAGCCCTGGGACAGTAAATCAGCCCCAGCATTTT; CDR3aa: CASSPGTVNQPQHF
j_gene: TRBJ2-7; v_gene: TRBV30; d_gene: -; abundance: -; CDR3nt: TGTGCCTGGAGTCCCCGGCCAGGGACCTACGAGCAGTACTTC; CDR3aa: CAWSPRPGTYEQYF
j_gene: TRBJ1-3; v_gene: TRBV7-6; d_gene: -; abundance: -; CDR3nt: TGTGCCAGCAGCACGGGGTCCTCTGGAAACACCATATATTTT; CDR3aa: CASSTGSSGNTIYF
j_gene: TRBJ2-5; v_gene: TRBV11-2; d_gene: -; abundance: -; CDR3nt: TGTGCCAGCAGCCCCGGAGAAAGGCCTTGGGAGACCCAGTACTTC; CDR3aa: CASSPGERPWETQYF
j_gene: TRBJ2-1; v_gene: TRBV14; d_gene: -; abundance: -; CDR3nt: TGTGCCAGCAGCCAATCCGCCCTACAGTTCTTC; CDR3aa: CASSQSALQFF
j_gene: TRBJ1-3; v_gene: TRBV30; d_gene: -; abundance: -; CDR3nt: TGTGCCTGGAGTATACAGGCCGGCTCTGGAAACACCATATATTTT; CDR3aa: CAWSIQAGSGNTIYF